Below, 2 T cell receptor beta chains from the same sample are listed, as sequenced in a study of beta chain features in type 1 diabetes. The study reverse transcribed the entire isolated RNA, so it sequenced expressed TCRB transcripts. Method: immunoSEQ multiplex PCR; TCRdb's copy keeps in-frame clones and lacks some. The sample includes fewer than 550,000 clones, about an eighth seen only once; the top ten take approximately 0.05%. The sample was naive CD4+ T cells from blood. The receptors originated from a woman between 18 and 29 years old in good health.

This clone was seen only a few times. The rearrangement links TRBV23-1 to TRBJ1-5; no reliable D call. TRBV23-1 is an ORF; its function is uncertain. There are 16 residues in the CDR3. The CDR3 DNA is TGCGGGGCAAGGGCCGGGGATTTTGAGAGCAATCAGCCCCAGCATTTT. Encoded protein: CGARAGDFESNQPQHF.

This clone was counted between two and nine times. This rearrangement joins TRBV6-5 to TRBJ2-6; the D gene is possibly TRBD1 (6 bases). In germline, CDR1 is MNHEY, CDR2 SVGAGI. CDR3 size: 16 residues. The V end was cut by 9 bases, the J end by 0 bases, with 15 bases between. The CDR3 bases are TGTGCCAGTAGATACAGGGTCCTCTCTGGGGCCAACGTCCTGACTTTC. Its protein product is CASRYRVLSGANVLTF.